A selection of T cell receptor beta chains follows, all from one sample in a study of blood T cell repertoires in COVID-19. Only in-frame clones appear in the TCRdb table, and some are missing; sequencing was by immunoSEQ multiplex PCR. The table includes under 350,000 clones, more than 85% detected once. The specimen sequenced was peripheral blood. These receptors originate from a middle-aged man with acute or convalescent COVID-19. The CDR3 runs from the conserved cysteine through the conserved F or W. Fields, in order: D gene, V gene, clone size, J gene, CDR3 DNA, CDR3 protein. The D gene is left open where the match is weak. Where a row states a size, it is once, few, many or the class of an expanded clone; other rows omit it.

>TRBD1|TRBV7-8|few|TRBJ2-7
TGTGCCAGCAACGAGGACAGGGAGAATAACGAGCAGTACTTC
CASNEDRENNEQYF
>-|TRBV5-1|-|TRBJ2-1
TGCGCCAGCAGCTTGGAAGGACTCCTCCCCCAGTTCTTC
CASSLEGLLPQFF
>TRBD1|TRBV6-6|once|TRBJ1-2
TGTGCCAGCATACAGGGGGTATACACTAACTATGGCTACACCTTC
CASIQGVYTNYGYTF
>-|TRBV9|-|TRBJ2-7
TGTGCCAGCAGCGTAGCAGGGATATCGGAGCAGTACTTC
CASSVAGISEQYF
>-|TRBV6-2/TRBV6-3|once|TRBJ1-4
TGTGCCAGCAGTTCGGCAGCGATAACTAATGAAAAACTGTTTTTT
CASSSAAITNEKLFF
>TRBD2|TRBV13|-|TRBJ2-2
TGTGCCAGCAGAAGAGGTGGACTAGCGGATTACGCCGGGGAGCTGTTTTTT
CASRRGGLADYAGELFF
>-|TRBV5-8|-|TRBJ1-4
TGTGCCAGCAGCTTGGGTGCAGGGGTTAATGAAAAACTGTTTTTT
CASSLGAGVNEKLFF
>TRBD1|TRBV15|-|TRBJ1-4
TGTGCCACCAGCAGAGACGGGAGCCAGGGGGATGAAAAACTGTTTTTT
CATSRDGSQGDEKLFF
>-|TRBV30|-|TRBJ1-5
TGTGCCTGGAGCGGGGGTCGGGGCAATCAGCCCCAGCATTTT
CAWSGGRGNQPQHF
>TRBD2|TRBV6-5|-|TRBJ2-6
TGTGCCAGCACCGACGGGGGGGCTGGGGCCAACGTCCTGACTTTC
CASTDGGAGANVLTF
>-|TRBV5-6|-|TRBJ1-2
TGTGCCAGCAGCCCCGACTTCCGGGAGAATGAGGGTCAGGGCTACACCTTC
CASSPDFRENEGQGYTF
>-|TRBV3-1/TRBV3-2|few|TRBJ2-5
TGTGCCAGCAGCCATCAACCGGAGGGGCCCGGAGAGACCCAGTACTTC
CASSHQPEGPGETQYF
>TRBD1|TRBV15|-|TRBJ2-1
TGTGCCACCAGCAGAGACCCCGGGACAGGGTGGGCTGGGCAGTTCTTC
CATSRDPGTGWAGQFF
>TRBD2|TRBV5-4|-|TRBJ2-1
TGTGCCAGCAGCTCTAATAGCGGGGCTTGGAATGAGCAGTTCTTC
CASSSNSGAWNEQFF
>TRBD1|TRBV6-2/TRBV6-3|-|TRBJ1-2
TGTGCCAGCAGTTACCGGACAGGGCCCGGCTACACCTTC
CASSYRTGPGYTF
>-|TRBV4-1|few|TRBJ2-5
TGCGCCAGCAGCCAAGAGGACACCCGAACCCAGTACTTC
CASSQEDTRTQYF
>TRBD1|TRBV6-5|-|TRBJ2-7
TGTGCCAGCAGTTACCACCGGGACAGCTCCTACGAGCAGTACTTC
CASSYHRDSSYEQYF
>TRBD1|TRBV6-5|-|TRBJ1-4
TGTGCCAGCGAGGAGCCGGGACAGGGGAATGAAAAACTGTTTTTT
CASEEPGQGNEKLFF
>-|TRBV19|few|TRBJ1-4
TGTGCCAGTAGGGCGGGGCGAGAAAAACTGTTTTTT
CASRAGREKLFF
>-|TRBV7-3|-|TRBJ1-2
TGTGCCAGCACCCCTTCCGGGGATTTGGGCTATGGCTACACCTTC
CASTPSGDLGYGYTF
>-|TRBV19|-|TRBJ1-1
TGTGCCAGTAGTCCCCCACCGGGTACTGAAGCTTTCTTT
CASSPPPGTEAFF
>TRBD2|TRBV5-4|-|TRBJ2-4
TGTGCCAGCAGCCCCAGGGAGGGTGACAACATTCAGTACTTC
CASSPREGDNIQYF
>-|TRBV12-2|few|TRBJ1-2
TGTGCAAGTCGCTTAGTAACAGGTAATGGCTACACCTTC
CASRLVTGNGYTF
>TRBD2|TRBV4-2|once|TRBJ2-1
TGTGCCAGCAGCCCGGTTCTAGCGGGGGGGACTCATGAGCAGTTCTTC
CASSPVLAGGTHEQFF
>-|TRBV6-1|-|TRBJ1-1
TGTGCCAGCAGTGACGCCGGTAACACTGAAGCTTTCTTT
CASSDAGNTEAFF
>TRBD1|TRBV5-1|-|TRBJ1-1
TGCGCCAGCAGCGTACAGGGGATGAACACTGAAGCTTTCTTT
CASSVQGMNTEAFF
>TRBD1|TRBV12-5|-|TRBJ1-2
TGTGCTAGTGGTTCGCAGGGGGAAGACTATGGCTACACCTTC
CASGSQGEDYGYTF
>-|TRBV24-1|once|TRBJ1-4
TGTGCCACCAGTGACCCTACCTTGGGCAGGGGAGTGGGGAAACTGTTTTTT
CATSDPTLGRGVGKLFF
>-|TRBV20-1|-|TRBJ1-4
TGCAGTGCTGCCTCCCGGGGAAAACTGTTTTTT
CSAASRGKLFF
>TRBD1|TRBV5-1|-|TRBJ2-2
TGCGCCAGCAGCTCAGACAGGGTCGGAACCGGGGAGCTGTTTTTT
CASSSDRVGTGELFF
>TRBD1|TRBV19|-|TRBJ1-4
TGTGCCAGTATAGGGGGCATAATGTCTGAAAAACTGTTTTTT
CASIGGIMSEKLFF
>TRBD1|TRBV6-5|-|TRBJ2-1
TGTGCCAGCAGTTACAGGACAGGGGGCTCCTACAATGAGCAGTTCTTC
CASSYRTGGSYNEQFF
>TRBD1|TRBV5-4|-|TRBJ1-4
TGTGCCAGCAGCTTCCGACAGGGGGCGAGTGAAAAACTGTTTTTT
CASSFRQGASEKLFF
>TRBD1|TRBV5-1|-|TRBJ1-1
TGCGCCAGCAGCTCTGGACAGGGAACGGGCACTGAAGCTTTCTTT
CASSSGQGTGTEAFF
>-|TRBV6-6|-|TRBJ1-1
TGTGCCAGCATAAGAGGGGGGAACACTGAAGCTTTCTTT
CASIRGGNTEAFF
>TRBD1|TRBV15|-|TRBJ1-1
TGTGCCACCAGCAAAAGACAGGGGGCGAACACTGAAGCTTTCTTT
CATSKRQGANTEAFF
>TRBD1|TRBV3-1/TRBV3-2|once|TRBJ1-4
TGTGCCAGCAGCCTTTCAGGGGGTAATGAAAAACTGTTTTTT
CASSLSGGNEKLFF
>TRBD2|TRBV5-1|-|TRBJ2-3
TGCGCCAGCAGCTTGTTTCTAGCGGGGGGAAATACGCAGTATTTT
CASSLFLAGGNTQYF
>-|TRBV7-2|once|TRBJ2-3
TGTGCCAGCAGCTTAAGCCTAGCGAGTCTCGATACGCAGTATTTT
CASSLSLASLDTQYF
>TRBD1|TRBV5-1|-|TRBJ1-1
TGCGCCAGCAGCTTGGCGGACAGGAGGGTAGAAGCTTTCTTT
CASSLADRRVEAFF
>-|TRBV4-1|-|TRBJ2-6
TGCGCCAGCAGCCAAGTGGGCCGTTTAAGCTCTGGGGCCAACGTCCTGACTTTC
CASSQVGRLSSGANVLTF
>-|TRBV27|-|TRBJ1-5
TGTGCCAGCGCCTTGGGGGGGGGACAGCCCCAGCATTTT
CASALGGGQPQHF
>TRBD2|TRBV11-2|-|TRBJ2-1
TGTGCCAGCAGCTTAGATCCTAGCGGGGGTGTTCCATACAATGAGCAGTTCTTC
CASSLDPSGGVPYNEQFF
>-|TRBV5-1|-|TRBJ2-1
TGCGCCAGCAGCTTCCAGGGACTCTCATTGAATGAGCAGTTCTTC
CASSFQGLSLNEQFF
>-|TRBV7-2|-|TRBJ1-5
TGTGCCAGCAGCTTAGACCCGGGAGGGCAGCCCCAGCATTTT
CASSLDPGGQPQHF
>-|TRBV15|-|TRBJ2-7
TGTGCCACCAGCAGAGATTTCAGAGGATACGAGCAGTACTTC
CATSRDFRGYEQYF
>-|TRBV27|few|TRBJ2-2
TGTGCCTCTGGACAGATTAGACACGGGGAGCTGTTTTTT
CASGQIRHGELFF
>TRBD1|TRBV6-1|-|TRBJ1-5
TGTGCCAGCAGTGAAGCCGAGACAGGGGTAAGGCAGCCCCAGCATTTT
CASSEAETGVRQPQHF
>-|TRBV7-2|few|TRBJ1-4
TGTGCCAGCAGCTCCACCTACGAGGGAGGAAAACTGTTTTTT
CASSSTYEGGKLFF
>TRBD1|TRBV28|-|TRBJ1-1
TGTGCCAGCAGTCCCTGGACAGGCCGAACTGAAGCTTTCTTT
CASSPWTGRTEAFF
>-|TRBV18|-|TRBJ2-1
TGTGCCAGCTCACCAACATACTCCTACAATGAGCAGTTCTTC
CASSPTYSYNEQFF
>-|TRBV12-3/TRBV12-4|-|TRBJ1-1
TGTGCCAGCTCCCGAATACGGGGAACTGAAGCTTTCTTT
CASSRIRGTEAFF